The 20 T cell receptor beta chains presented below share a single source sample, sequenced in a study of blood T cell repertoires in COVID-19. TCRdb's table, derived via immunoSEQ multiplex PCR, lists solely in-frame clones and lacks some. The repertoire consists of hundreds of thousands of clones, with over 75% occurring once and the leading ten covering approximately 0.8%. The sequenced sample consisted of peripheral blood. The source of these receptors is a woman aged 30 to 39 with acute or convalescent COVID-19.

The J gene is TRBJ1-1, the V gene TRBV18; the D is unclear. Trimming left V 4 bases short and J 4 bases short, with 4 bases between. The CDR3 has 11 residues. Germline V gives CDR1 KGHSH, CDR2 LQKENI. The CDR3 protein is CASSRATEAFF. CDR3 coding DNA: TGTGCCAGCTCACGGGCCACTGAAGCTTTCTTT.

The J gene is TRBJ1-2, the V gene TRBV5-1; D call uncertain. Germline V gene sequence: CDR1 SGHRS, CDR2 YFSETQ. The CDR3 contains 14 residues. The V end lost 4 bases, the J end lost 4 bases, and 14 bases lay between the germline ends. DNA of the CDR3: TGCGCCAGCAGCATAACCGCCAGCGTCTATGGCTACACCTTC. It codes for CASSITASVYGYTF.

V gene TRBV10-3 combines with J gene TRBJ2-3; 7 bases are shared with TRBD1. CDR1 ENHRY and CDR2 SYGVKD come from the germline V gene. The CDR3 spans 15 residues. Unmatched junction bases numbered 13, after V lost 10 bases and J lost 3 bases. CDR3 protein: CATRFKGAGTDTQYF. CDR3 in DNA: TGTGCCACCCGTTTTAAGGGGGCCGGGACAGATACGCAGTATTTT.

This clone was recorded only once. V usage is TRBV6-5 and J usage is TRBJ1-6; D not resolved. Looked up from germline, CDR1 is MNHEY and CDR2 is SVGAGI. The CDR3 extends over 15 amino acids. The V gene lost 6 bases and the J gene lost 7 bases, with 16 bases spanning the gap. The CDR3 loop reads CASRAVGGGNSPLHF. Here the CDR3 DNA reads TGTGCCAGCAGGGCGGTGGGAGGCGGAAATTCACCCCTCCACTTT.

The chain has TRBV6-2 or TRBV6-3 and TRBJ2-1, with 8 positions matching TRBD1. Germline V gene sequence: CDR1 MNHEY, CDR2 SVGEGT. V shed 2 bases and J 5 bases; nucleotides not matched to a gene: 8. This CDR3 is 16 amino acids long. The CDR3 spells CASSYPPRQGNNEQFF. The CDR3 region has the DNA TGTGCCAGCAGTTACCCCCCGAGACAGGGGAACAATGAGCAGTTCTTC.

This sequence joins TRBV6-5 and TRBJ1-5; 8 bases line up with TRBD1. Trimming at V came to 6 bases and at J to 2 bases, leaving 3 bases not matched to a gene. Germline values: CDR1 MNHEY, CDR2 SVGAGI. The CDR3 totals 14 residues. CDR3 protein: CASSQGQGNQPQHF. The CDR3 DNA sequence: TGTGCCAGCAGCCAGGGACAGGGCAATCAGCCCCAGCATTTT.

For the CDR3, the DNA is TGTGCCAGCAGCTTAGACGACAGCTTCTGGCCCCAGCATTTT. Translating gives CASSLDDSFWPQHF. This chain uses TRBV7-2 with TRBJ1-5; D is possibly TRBD1 (5 bases). The CDR3 consists of 14 residues. The V end lost 1 base, the J end lost 9 bases, and 13 bases lay between the germline ends. Germline loops: CDR1 SGHTA, CDR2 FQGNSA.

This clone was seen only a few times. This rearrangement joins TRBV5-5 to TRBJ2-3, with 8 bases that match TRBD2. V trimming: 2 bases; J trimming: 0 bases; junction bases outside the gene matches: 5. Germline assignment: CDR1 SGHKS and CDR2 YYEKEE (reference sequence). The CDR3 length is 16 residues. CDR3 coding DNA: TGTGCCAGCAGCTTCTCGGCGGGAGGTAGCACAGATACGCAGTATTTT. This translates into CASSFSAGGSTDTQYF.

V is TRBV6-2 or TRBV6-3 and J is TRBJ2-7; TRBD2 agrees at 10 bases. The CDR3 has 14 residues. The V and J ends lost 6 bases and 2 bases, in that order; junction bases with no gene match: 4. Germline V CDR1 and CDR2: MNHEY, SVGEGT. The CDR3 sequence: CASSSAGGPYEQYF. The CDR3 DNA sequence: TGTGCCAGCAGCTCAGCGGGAGGGCCCTACGAGCAGTACTTC.

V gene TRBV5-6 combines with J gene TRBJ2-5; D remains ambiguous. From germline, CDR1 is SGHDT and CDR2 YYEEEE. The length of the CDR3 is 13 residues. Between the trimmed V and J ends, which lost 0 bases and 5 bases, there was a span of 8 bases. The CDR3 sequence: CASSLVAEETQYF. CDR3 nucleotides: TGTGCCAGCAGCTTGGTCGCGGAGGAGACCCAGTACTTC.

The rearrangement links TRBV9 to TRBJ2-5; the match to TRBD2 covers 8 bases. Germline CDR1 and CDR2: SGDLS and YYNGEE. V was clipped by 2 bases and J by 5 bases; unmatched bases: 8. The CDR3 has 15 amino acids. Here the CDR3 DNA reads TGTGCCAGCAGCGTTTATAGCGGGAAACAGGAGACCCAGTACTTC. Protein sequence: CASSVYSGKQETQYF.

CDR3 loop: CASSLTLRGETQYF. CDR3 sequence (DNA): TGTGCCAGCAGTTTAACCCTCCGAGGAGAGACCCAGTACTTC. The chain has TRBV27 and TRBJ2-5; D not resolved. Deletions cut 2 bases from V and 4 bases from J, with 11 bases between. Germline values: CDR1 MNHEY, CDR2 SMNVEV (reference sequence). This CDR3 spans 14 amino acids.

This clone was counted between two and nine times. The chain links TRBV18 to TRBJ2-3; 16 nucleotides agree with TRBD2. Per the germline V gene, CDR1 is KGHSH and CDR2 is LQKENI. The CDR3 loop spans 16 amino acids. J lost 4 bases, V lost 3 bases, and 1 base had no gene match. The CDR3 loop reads CASSPGLAGGSDTQYF. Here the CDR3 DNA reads TGTGCCAGCTCACCGGGACTAGCGGGAGGGTCAGATACGCAGTATTTT.

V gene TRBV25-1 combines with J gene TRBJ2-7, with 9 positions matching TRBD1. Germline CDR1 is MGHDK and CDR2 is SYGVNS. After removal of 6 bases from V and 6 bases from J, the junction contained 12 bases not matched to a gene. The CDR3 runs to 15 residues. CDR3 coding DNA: TGTGCCAGCAGGGGACCGGGACAGGGTGATGGCGAGCAGTACTTC. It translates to CASRGPGQGDGEQYF.

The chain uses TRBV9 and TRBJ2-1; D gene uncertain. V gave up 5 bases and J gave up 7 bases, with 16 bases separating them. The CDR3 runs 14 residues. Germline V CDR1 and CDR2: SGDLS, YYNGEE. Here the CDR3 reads CASSIEVFWNEQFF. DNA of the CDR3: TGTGCCAGCAGTATAGAAGTCTTCTGGAATGAGCAGTTCTTC.

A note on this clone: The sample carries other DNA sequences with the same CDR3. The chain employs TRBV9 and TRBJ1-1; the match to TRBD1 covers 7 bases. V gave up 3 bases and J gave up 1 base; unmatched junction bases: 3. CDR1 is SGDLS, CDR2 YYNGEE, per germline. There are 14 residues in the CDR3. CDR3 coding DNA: TGTGCCAGCAGCGCCGGGACAGCGAACACTGAAGCTTTCTTT. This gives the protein CASSAGTANTEAFF.

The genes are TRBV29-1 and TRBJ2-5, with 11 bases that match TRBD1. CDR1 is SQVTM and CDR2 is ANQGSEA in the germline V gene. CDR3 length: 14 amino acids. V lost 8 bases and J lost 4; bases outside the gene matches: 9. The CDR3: CSSWTGGLGETQYF. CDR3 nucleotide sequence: TGCAGCTCATGGACAGGGGGCTTGGGAGAGACCCAGTACTTC.

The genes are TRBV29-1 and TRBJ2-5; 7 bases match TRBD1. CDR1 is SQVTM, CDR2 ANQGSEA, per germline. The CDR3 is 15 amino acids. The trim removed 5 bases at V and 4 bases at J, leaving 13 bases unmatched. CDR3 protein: CSVSITGQAPETQYF. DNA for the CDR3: TGCAGCGTTTCCATTACAGGACAGGCACCAGAGACCCAGTACTTC.

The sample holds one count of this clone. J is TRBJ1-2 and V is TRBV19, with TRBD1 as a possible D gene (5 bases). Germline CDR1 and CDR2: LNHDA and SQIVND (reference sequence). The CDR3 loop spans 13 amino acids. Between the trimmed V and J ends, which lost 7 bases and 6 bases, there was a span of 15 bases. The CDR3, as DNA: TGTGCCAGTATGCGGGGCAGATACGATGGCTACACCTTC. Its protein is CASMRGRYDGYTF. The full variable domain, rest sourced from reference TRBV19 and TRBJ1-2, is DGGITQSPKYLFRKEGQNVTLSCEQNLNHDAMYWYRQDPGQGLRLIYYSQIVNDFQKGDIAEGYSVSREKKESFPLTVTSAQKNPTAFYLCASMRGRYDGYTFGSGTRLTVV.

For the CDR3, the DNA is TGTGCCAGCAGTTTTAGCGGGAGCGGGGCAGATACGCAGTATTTT. Protein: CASSFSGSGADTQYF. The chain is built from TRBV7-6 and TRBJ2-3; 9 positions match TRBD2. CDR1 is SGHVS and CDR2 is FNYEAQ in the germline V gene. The CDR3 has 15 amino acids. After removal of 6 bases from V and 4 bases from J, the junction contained 8 bases not matched to a gene.